The present entry profiles one TCR beta chain with its context. Original analysis: Amplified reference gene primers provided the basis for estimating nucleated cell counts. Data came from immunoSEQ multiplex PCR; TCRdb stores just in-frame clones and leaves some out. Clonal size and the V and J genes are those of that table, whereas D and trimming came from the DNA. The profile shows more than 95,000 clones, 91% of them singletons. This entry belongs to a study of blood T cell repertoires in COVID-19. In the study overall: Sites across the United States, Italy and Spain contributed samples from acute and convalescent COVID-19. T cells, B-cell-depleted T cells, or PBMCs supplied cDNA or gDNA.

The CDR3 spans 15 residues. The V end was cut by 3 bases, the J end by 1 base, with 11 bases between. Germline loops: CDR1 SGDLS, CDR2 YYNGEE. This chain uses TRBV9 with TRBJ1-5; D ambiguous. The TCR sequence derives from a human donor in a cohort sampled during active COVID-19. The sample was peripheral blood. CDR3 nucleotides: TGTGCCAGCAGCGCGGAGGGTACAAGCAATCAGCCCCAGCATTTT. The encoded protein is CASSAEGTSNQPQHF.